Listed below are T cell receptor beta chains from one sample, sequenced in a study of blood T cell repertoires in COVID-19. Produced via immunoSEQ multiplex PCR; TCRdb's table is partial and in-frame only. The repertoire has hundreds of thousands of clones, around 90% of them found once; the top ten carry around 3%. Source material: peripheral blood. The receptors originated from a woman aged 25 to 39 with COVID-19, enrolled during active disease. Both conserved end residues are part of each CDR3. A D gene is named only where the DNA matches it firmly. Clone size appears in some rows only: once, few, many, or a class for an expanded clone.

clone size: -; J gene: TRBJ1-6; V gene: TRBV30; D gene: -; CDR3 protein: CASDRSSYNSPLHF; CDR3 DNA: TGTGCCTCCGACAGGAGCTCCTATAATTCACCCCTCCACTTT
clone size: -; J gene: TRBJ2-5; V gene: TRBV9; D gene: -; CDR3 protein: CASSVVSPGFQETQYF; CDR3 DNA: TGTGCCAGCAGCGTAGTCAGTCCAGGGTTCCAAGAGACCCAGTACTTC
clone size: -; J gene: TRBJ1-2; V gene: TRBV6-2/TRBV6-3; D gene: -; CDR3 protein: CASSRGQIIPYGYTF; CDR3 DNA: TGTGCCAGCAGCCGCGGACAGATAATTCCCTATGGCTACACCTTC
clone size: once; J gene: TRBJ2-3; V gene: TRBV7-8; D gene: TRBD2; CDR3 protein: CASSFLTSVRTDTQYF; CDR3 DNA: TGTGCCAGCAGCTTCTTAACTAGCGTGCGCACAGATACGCAGTATTTT
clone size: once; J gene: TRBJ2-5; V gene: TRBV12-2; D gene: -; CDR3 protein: CASRLVLDQETQYF; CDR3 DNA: TGTGCAAGTCGCTTAGTACTCGACCAAGAGACCCAGTACTTC
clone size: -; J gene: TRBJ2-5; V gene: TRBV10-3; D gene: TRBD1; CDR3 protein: CAISVDRQETQYF; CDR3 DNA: TGTGCCATCAGTGTGGACAGGCAAGAGACCCAGTACTTC
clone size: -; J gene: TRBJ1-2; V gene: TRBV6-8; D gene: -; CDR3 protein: CASGSGICYGYTF; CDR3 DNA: TGTGCCAGCGGATCCGGGATTTGCTATGGCTACACCTTC
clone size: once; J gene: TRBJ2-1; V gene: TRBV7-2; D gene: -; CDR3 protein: CASSLVWGEWGNEQFF; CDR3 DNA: TGTGCCAGCAGCTTAGTTTGGGGGGAGTGGGGCAATGAGCAGTTCTTC
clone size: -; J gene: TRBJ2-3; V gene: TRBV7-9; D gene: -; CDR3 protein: CASNRVGAGTDTQYF; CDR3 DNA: TGTGCCAGCAACCGGGTTGGTGCCGGCACAGATACGCAGTATTTT
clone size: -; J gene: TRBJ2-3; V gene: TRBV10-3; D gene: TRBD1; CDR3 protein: CAIRGTVGTDTQYF; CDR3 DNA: TGTGCCATCAGAGGGACAGTCGGCACAGATACGCAGTATTTT
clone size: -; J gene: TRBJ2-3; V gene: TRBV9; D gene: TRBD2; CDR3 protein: CASSVEASGTDTQYF; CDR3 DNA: TGTGCCAGCAGCGTAGAGGCTAGCGGTACAGATACGCAGTATTTT
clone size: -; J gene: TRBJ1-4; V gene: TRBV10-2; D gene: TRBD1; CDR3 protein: CASSEPGGRNEKLFF; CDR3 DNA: TGCGCCAGCAGTGAACCAGGGGGCCGGAATGAAAAACTGTTTTTT
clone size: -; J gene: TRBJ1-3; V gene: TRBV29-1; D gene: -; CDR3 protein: CSVERGQGSSGNTIYF; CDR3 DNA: TGCAGCGTTGAACGTGGCCAGGGCAGCTCTGGAAACACCATATATTTT
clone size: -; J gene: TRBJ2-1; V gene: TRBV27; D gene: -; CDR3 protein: CASTVRRGSSYNEQFF; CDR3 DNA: TGTGCCAGCACCGTCAGGAGGGGCAGCTCCTACAATGAGCAGTTCTTC
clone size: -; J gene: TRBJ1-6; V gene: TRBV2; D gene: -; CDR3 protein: CASSVQGTAPLHF; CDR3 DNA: TGTGCCAGCAGTGTCCAGGGGACGGCACCCCTCCACTTT
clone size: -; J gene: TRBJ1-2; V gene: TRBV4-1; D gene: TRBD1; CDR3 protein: CASSPSGQGVWSGYTF; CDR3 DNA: TGCGCCAGCAGTCCTTCGGGACAGGGGGTTTGGAGTGGCTACACCTTC
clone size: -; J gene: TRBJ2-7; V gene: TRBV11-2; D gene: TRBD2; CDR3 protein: CASSLLRTSGGMSSYEQYF; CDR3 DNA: TGTGCCAGCAGCTTACTTAGGACTAGCGGGGGGATGAGCTCCTACGAGCAGTACTTC
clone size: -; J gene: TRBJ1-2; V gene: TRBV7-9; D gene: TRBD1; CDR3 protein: CASRSTGTGEGYTF; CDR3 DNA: TGTGCCAGCAGGTCCACCGGGACAGGGGAAGGCTACACCTTC
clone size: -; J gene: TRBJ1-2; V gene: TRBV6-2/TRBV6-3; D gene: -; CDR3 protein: CASSLDRNYGYTF; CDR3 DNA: TGTGCCAGCAGCCTCGACAGGAACTATGGCTACACCTTC
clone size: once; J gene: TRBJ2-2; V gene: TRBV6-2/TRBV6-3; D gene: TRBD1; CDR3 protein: CASSYGVPVGQGGTGELFF; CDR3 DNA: TGTGCCAGCAGTTACGGGGTCCCCGTCGGACAGGGTGGCACCGGGGAGCTGTTTTTT
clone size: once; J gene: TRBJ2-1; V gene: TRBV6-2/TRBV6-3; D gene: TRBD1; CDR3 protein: CASSKATGEINEQFF; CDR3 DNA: TGTGCCAGCAGTAAAGCTACAGGGGAAATTAATGAGCAGTTCTTC
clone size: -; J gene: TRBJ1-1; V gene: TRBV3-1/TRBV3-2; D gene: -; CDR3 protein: CASSQDNRGLAFF; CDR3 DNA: TGTGCCAGCAGCCAAGATAACAGAGGGCTAGCTTTCTTT
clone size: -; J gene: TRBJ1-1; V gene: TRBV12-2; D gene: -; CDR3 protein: CASRLRDLNTEAFF; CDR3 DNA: TGTGCAAGTCGCCTCCGGGACTTGAACACTGAAGCTTTCTTT